The T cell receptor beta chain described here comes from a study of T cells in Graves' hyperthyroidism and ophthalmopathy. Patients counted as stable if ophthalmopathy did not develop within 18 months. The CDR3 length is 13 residues. Germline V gene data show CDR1 as KGHSH and CDR2 as LQKENI. V lost 4 bases, J lost 8 bases, and 4 bases stayed unmatched. This clonotype was counted many times. It was RNA transcripts that yielded the amplified TCR beta CDR3 regions. Using the HTBI primer set, a first-round RT-PCR was run on the TCR CDR3. In TCRdb, the multiplex PCR reads were re-called with MiXCR into one record per CDR3 protein. The data hold approximately 400,000 distinct CDR3 sequences, with more than 15% observed a single time.

Input material: blood. The sequence was collected from a woman aged 18-29 years with Graves' hyperthyroidism. V is TRBV18 and J is TRBJ2-1; TRBD1 aligns across 8 bases. CDR3 in amino acids: CASSRGTGDEQFF. The CDR3 DNA follows: TGTGCCAGCTCACGGGGGACAGGCGATGAGCAGTTCTTC.